One and the same sample provided the 32 T cell receptor beta chains below, sequenced in a study of identical twins. TCRdb reanalysed the 5' RACE reads using MiXCR and keeps one entry per CDR3 protein. The data hold about 190,000 distinct CDR3 sequences, with approximately 15% observed a single time. These same records also appear under a second study, on T cells expressing NK-cell markers.

Sequenced sample: CD8+ T cells sorted from blood. The receptors were gathered from a woman aged 18-29 years in good health.

This clonotype was detected many times. J is TRBJ2-1 and V is TRBV6-5; 7 bases map to TRBD2. J lost 3 bases, V lost 0 bases, and 8 bases had no gene match. There are 17 residues in the CDR3. CDR1 MNHEY and CDR2 SVGAGI come from the germline V gene. The CDR3 reads CASSYSIQRGLYNEQFF. The CDR3 nucleotides are TGTGCCAGCAGTTACTCGATCCAGCGGGGCCTCTACAATGAGCAGTTCTTC.

This clonotype was counted between two and nine times. The chain combines TRBV29-1 with TRBJ2-2, with 9 bases aligning to TRBD1. The CDR3 covers 13 residues. V trimming: 5 bases; J trimming: 3 bases; junction bases outside the gene matches: 1. Germline V gene sequence: CDR1 SQVTM, CDR2 ANQGSEA. This chain's CDR3 is CSVRDRDTGELFF. The CDR3 nucleotides are TGCAGCGTTAGGGACAGGGACACCGGGGAGCTGTTTTTT.

There are a few counts of this clonotype. V usage is TRBV11-2 and J usage is TRBJ2-6; 7 bases line up with TRBD1. Germline loops: CDR1 SGHAT, CDR2 FQNNGV. The J segment lost 1 base and the V segment lost 5 bases, leaving 5 bases of the junction unmatched. The CDR3 extends over 16 amino acids. CDR3 nucleotide sequence: TGTGCCAGCAGCCAAACAGGGGTATCTGGGGCCAACGTCCTGACTTTC. This encodes CASSQTGVSGANVLTF.

In this sample, this clonotype turned up many times. CDR3: CASSGTGPYGYTF. For the CDR3, the DNA is TGCGCCAGCAGTGGGACAGGGCCCTATGGCTACACCTTC. This chain uses TRBV10-2 with TRBJ1-2, with 8 bases matching TRBD1. The V segment lost 4 bases and the J segment 4 bases; nucleotides outside the gene matches: 2. CDR3 size: 13 residues. CDR1 is WSHSY, CDR2 SAAADI, per germline.

The chain is built from TRBV6-5 and TRBJ2-5, with D possibly TRBD2 on 6 matching bases. Germline loops: CDR1 MNHEY, CDR2 SVGAGI. Trimming removed 2 bases at V and 3 bases at J, with 13 bases between. The length of the CDR3 is 15 residues. CDR3 residues: CASSYVGGDKETQYF. CDR3 coding DNA: TGTGCCAGCAGTTACGTGGGGGGAGACAAAGAGACCCAGTACTTC.

The genes are TRBV13 and TRBJ2-7, with TRBD2 identical over 9 bases. CDR1 and CDR2 (germline): PRHDT, FYEKMQ (reference sequence). Unmatched junction bases numbered 2, after V lost 0 bases and J lost 2 bases. The CDR3 extends over 15 amino acids. The CDR3 DNA reads TGTGCCAGCAGCTTAGGGCGGGGGGGGCCCTACGAGCAGTACTTC. This translates into CASSLGRGGPYEQYF.

V usage is TRBV6-2 or TRBV6-3 and J usage is TRBJ2-7; D remains unclear. The CDR3 is 13 residues long. The ends were cut back, 2 bases at V and 4 bases at J, with 9 bases in the middle. Germline lookup yields CDR1 MNHEY and CDR2 SVGEGT. The CDR3 sequence is CASSYRDIYEQYF. For the CDR3, the DNA is TGTGCCAGCAGTTACAGGGATATATACGAGCAGTACTTC.

The chain is built from TRBV12-3 or TRBV12-4 and TRBJ1-2; tentatively, D is TRBD1 (5 bases). With 6 bases removed from V and 5 bases from J, the gap between germline ends came to 7 bases. The CDR3 has 11 residues. Written as DNA, the CDR3 is TGTGCCAGCAGCGCAGGGTATGGCTACACCTTC. This encodes CASSAGYGYTF.

CDR3 amino acids: CASSQGSSYGYTF. In nucleotides, the CDR3 is TGTGCCAGCAGCCAAGGGTCCAGCTATGGCTACACCTTC. The chain has TRBV4-2 and TRBJ1-2; no definite D call. The CDR3 runs 13 residues. The V end was cut by 1 base, the J end by 4 bases, with 7 bases between. Per the germline V gene, CDR1 is LGHNA and CDR2 is YNFKEQ.

There are a few counts of this clonotype. The chain couples TRBV4-3 to TRBJ2-7, with D hard to call. This CDR3 is built from 15 residues. Germline V lookup: CDR1 LGHNA, CDR2 YSLEER. V was cut by 1 base and J by 1 base, with 11 bases left in between. The CDR3 here is CASSQGVAVSYEQYF. CDR3 DNA: TGCGCCAGCAGCCAAGGGGTGGCAGTATCCTACGAGCAGTACTTC.

The chain links TRBV12-3 or TRBV12-4 to TRBJ1-1; TRBD1 aligns across 9 bases. With V trimmed by 5 bases and J by 5 bases, 12 bases remained unmatched. CDR3 length: 16 amino acids. In nucleotides, the CDR3 is TGTGCCAGCAGTCCCCTTGGGACAGGGAGGTGGACTGAAGCTTTCTTT. Encoded protein: CASSPLGTGRWTEAFF.

CDR3 in amino acids: CSAKGLVGTGELFF. The CDR3 DNA reads TGCAGTGCTAAGGGACTAGTGGGAACCGGGGAGCTGTTTTTT. The genes are TRBV20-1 and TRBJ2-2; the match to TRBD2 covers 8 bases. The CDR3 extends over 14 amino acids. Germline assignment: CDR1 DFQATT and CDR2 SNEGSKA (reference sequence). Trimming cost V 4 bases and J 5 bases; bases outside gene matches: 6.

This clonotype was counted between two and nine times. The CDR3 is CASSLDFQVSSTDTQYF. In DNA form, the CDR3 reads TGTGCCAGCAGCTTAGACTTCCAAGTATCGAGCACAGATACGCAGTATTTT. The chain has TRBV11-2 and TRBJ2-3; D is unresolved. Germline V CDR1 and CDR2: SGHAT, FQNNGV. V lost 0 bases to trimming and J lost 0 bases, with 13 bases between them. The CDR3 spans 17 residues.

This chain connects TRBV9 to TRBJ2-7; D is unclear. CDR1 and CDR2 (germline): SGDLS, YYNGEE. The V gene lost 6 bases and the J gene lost 0 bases, with 16 bases spanning the gap. This CDR3 region has 15 residues. The CDR3 sequence is CASNQEGQPSYEQYF. The CDR3 DNA reads TGTGCCAGCAACCAGGAAGGTCAACCCTCCTACGAGCAGTACTTC.

This clonotype was recorded a few times. V usage is TRBV12-3 or TRBV12-4 and J usage is TRBJ2-3, with no clear D. Between the trimmed V and J ends, which lost 6 bases and 3 bases, there was a span of 4 bases. CDR3 length equals 11 residues. The CDR3, as DNA: TGTGCCAGCAGGATGACAGATACGCAGTATTTT. As protein: CASRMTDTQYF.

This clonotype showed up just a few times. The gene calls are TRBV12-5 and TRBJ1-2; possible D gene TRBD1, 5 bases. This CDR3 has 14 residues. CDR1 and CDR2 from the germline V gene are LGHNT and FRNRAP. The V end lost 4 bases, the J end lost 3 bases, and 12 bases lay between the germline ends. For the CDR3, the DNA is TGTGCTAGTGGTTCGTCCCCGGGACACTATGGCTACACCTTC. It translates to CASGSSPGHYGYTF. Based on the CDR3 plus reference TRBV12-5 and TRBJ1-2, the full variable domain is DARVTQTPRHKVTEMGQEVTMRCQPILGHNTVFWYRQTMMQGLELLAYFRNRAPLDDSGMPKDRFSAEMPDATLATLKIQPSEPRDSAVYFCASGSSPGHYGYTFGSGTRLTVV.

In its sample, this clonotype was seen many times. CDR3 sequence reads: CATSREGTTGTGELFF. The CDR3 DNA reads as TGTGCCACCAGCAGAGAGGGCACCACGGGAACCGGGGAGCTGTTTTTT. This sequence joins TRBV15 and TRBJ2-2; TRBD2 might be the D (5 bases). The V and J ends lost 0 bases and 5 bases respectively, with 13 bases between them. Per germline, CDR1 LNHNV and CDR2 YYDKDF (reference sequence). The CDR3 is 16 residues long. Full variable domain (missing parts from reference TRBV15 and TRBJ2-2): DAMVIQNPRYQVTQFGKPVTLSCSQTLNHNVMYWYQQKSSQAPKLLFHYYDKDFNNEADTPDNFQSRRPNTSFCFLDIRSPGLGDTAMYLCATSREGTTGTGELFFGEGSRLTVL.

V usage is TRBV12-3 or TRBV12-4 and J usage is TRBJ1-2; perhaps TRBD1 as D (6 bases). This CDR3 has 18 residues. Trimming shortened V by 3 bases and J by 2 bases, and 22 bases separated the two germline ends. CDR3 region: CASSLTGWVQDYNYGYTF. In DNA form, the CDR3 reads TGTGCCAGCAGTTTGACAGGCTGGGTCCAGGATTACAACTATGGCTACACCTTC.

This clonotype was detected a few times. V gene TRBV3-1 combines with J gene TRBJ1-2, with TRBD1 matching 8 bases. This CDR3 contains 16 residues. Trimming cost V 1 base and J 5 bases; bases outside gene matches: 9. Germline CDR1 and CDR2: LGHDT and YNNKEL (reference sequence). The CDR3 sequence: CASSQVGVGTGYGYTF. DNA of the CDR3: TGTGCCAGCAGCCAAGTTGGAGTTGGGACAGGTTATGGCTACACCTTC.

V is TRBV27 and J is TRBJ2-3, with TRBD2 as a possible D gene (6 bases). The CDR3 has 11 residues. Germline values: CDR1 MNHEY, CDR2 SMNVEV (reference sequence). The ends were cut back, 7 bases at V and 6 bases at J, with 8 bases in the middle. The CDR3 DNA reads TGTGCCAGCACTCGGGGGGATACGCAGTATTTT. Protein product: CASTRGDTQYF.

The V call is TRBV20-1, the J call TRBJ2-1; 7 nucleotides match TRBD1. The CDR3 spans 14 residues. Trimming took 3 bases from V and 16 from J; bases not matched to a gene: 18. The germline gives CDR1 DFQATT, CDR2 SNEGSKA (reference sequence). This CDR3 is CSASLTGTELEEFF. CDR3 coding DNA: TGCAGTGCTAGTTTGACAGGGACGGAGCTGGAGGAATTCTTC.

The chain combines TRBV5-1 with TRBJ2-1; tentatively, D is TRBD1 or TRBD2 (5 bases each). V was shortened by 4 bases and J by 1 base, with 21 bases between the two germline ends. Germline lookup yields CDR1 SGHRS and CDR2 YFSETQ. This CDR3 contains 18 residues. In DNA form, the CDR3 reads TGCGCCAGCAGCCCCCTCTCGGGTGGGGACCATTCCTACAATGAGCAGTTCTTC. It codes for CASSPLSGGDHSYNEQFF.

This clonotype was detected a few times. The rearrangement joins TRBV2 to TRBJ1-5; D is perhaps TRBD1 (5 bases). There are 19 residues in the CDR3. The V gene's germline CDR1 is SNHLY and CDR2 FYNNEI. CDR3 in amino acids: CTCSATIGRIQGPNQPQHF. Written as DNA, the CDR3 is TGTACCTGCAGTGCAACCATTGGGAGAATTCAGGGACCCAATCAGCCCCAGCATTTT.

This chain joins TRBV20-1 and TRBJ2-7; 11 positions match TRBD2. Germline values: CDR1 DFQATT, CDR2 SNEGSKA (reference sequence). V was clipped by 0 bases and J by 7 bases; unmatched bases: 8. This CDR3 comprises 15 residues. The CDR3 region is CSARDMTSGAGEQYF. The DNA for the CDR3 is TGCAGTGCTAGAGATATGACTAGCGGGGCAGGGGAGCAGTACTTC.

The chain has TRBV9 and TRBJ2-1; D remains unclear. The V end lost 0 bases, the J end lost 5 bases, and 6 bases lay between the germline ends. Germline-derived CDR1 and CDR2 are SGDLS and YYNGEE. The CDR3 has 13 amino acids. CDR3 amino acids: CASSVAGDNEQFF. The CDR3, as DNA: TGTGCCAGCAGCGTAGCTGGGGACAATGAGCAGTTCTTC.

For the CDR3, the DNA is TGCGCCAGCAGCTGGGACGGCAGGAGCTCCTACGAGCAGTACTTC. It encodes CASSWDGRSSYEQYF. The chain recombines TRBV5-1 with TRBJ2-7, with D perhaps given as TRBD1 or TRBD2 (5 bases each). CDR1 is SGHRS, CDR2 YFSETQ, per germline. This CDR3 has 15 residues. Trimming stripped 3 bases from V and 0 bases from J, with 13 bases between.

The chain uses TRBV27 and TRBJ2-5; D is uncertain. The germline V and J ends were trimmed by 6 bases and 4 bases, with 15 bases remaining between them. The CDR3 covers 14 residues. Germline loops: CDR1 MNHEY, CDR2 SMNVEV (reference sequence). CDR3 amino acids: CASSSVVTGETQYF. The CDR3 DNA reads TGTGCCAGCAGCTCGGTAGTTACGGGAGAGACCCAGTACTTC.

This clonotype was recorded a few times. V usage is TRBV4-1 and J usage is TRBJ2-7; unclear D gene. V was shortened by 4 bases and J by 4 bases, with 17 bases between the two germline ends. The CDR3 sequence is 15 residues long. The germline gives CDR1 MGHRA, CDR2 YSYEKL. The CDR3 DNA reads as TGCGCCAGCAGCCGAGACCCGAGGATTGGATACGAGCAGTACTTC. Its translation: CASSRDPRIGYEQYF.

This clonotype was seen a few times. This chain uses TRBV29-1 with TRBJ1-3; unclear D gene. Germline loops: CDR1 SQVTM, CDR2 ANQGSEA. This CDR3 is 19 amino acids long. V lost 1 base, J lost 0 bases, and 22 bases lay in between. The DNA for the CDR3 is TGCAGCGTTGAAGGTTCCCTCTCCCAGCCCGGGAGCTCTGGAAACACCATATATTTT. Translated, it gives CSVEGSLSQPGSSGNTIYF.

This chain uses TRBV6-5 with TRBJ1-5; D not resolved. The V gene's germline CDR1 is MNHEY and CDR2 SVGAGI. This CDR3 spans 14 amino acids. V lost 4 bases and J 1 base, leaving 8 bases between the germline ends. The CDR3 nucleotides read TGTGCCAGCAGTTTCGTGGCGAGCAATCAGCCCCAGCATTTT. Protein sequence: CASSFVASNQPQHF.

This clonotype has at least ten counts. The gene calls are TRBV12-3 or TRBV12-4 and TRBJ1-2; no reliable D call. V was trimmed by 2 bases and J by 1 base, leaving 11 bases between them. The CDR3 consists of 15 residues. In DNA form, the CDR3 reads TGTGCCAGCAGTTTACAGTCGACTTATAACTATGGCTACACCTTC. Protein sequence: CASSLQSTYNYGYTF.

This clonotype came up many times. The chain recombines TRBV11-2 with TRBJ2-3; TRBD2 matches at 14 bases. Germline V gives CDR1 SGHAT, CDR2 FQNNGV. J gave up 6 bases and V 5 bases, and 10 bases lay outside the gene matches. The CDR3 contains 17 residues. In nucleotides, the CDR3 is TGTGCCAGCAGCCTAGGGACTAGCGGGAGATCAGTGGATACGCAGTATTTT. Its protein product is CASSLGTSGRSVDTQYF.